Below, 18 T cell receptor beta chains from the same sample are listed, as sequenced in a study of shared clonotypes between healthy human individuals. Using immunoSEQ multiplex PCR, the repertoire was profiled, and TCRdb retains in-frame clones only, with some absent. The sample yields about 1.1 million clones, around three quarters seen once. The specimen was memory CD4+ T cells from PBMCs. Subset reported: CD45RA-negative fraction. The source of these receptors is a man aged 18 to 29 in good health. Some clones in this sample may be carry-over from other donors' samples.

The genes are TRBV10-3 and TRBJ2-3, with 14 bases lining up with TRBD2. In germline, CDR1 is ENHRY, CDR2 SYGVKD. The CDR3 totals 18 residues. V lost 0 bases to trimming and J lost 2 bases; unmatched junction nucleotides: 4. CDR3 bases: TGTGCCATCAGTGAGTCACCGGGACTAGCGGGAGACACAGATACGCAGTATTTT. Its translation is CAISESPGLAGDTDTQYF.

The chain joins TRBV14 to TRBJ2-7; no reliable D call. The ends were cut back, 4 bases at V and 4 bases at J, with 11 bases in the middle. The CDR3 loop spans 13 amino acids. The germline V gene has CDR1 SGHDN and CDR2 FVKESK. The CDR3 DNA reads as TGTGCCAGCAGCCGAATACCCCTTTACGAGCAGTACTTC. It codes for CASSRIPLYEQYF.

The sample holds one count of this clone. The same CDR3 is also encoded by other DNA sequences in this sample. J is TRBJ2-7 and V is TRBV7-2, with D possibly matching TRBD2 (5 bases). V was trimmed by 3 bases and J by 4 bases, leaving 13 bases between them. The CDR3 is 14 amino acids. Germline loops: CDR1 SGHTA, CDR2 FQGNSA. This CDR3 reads CASSLWTSSYEQYF. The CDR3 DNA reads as TGTGCCAGCAGCTTGTGGACTTCCTCTTACGAGCAGTACTTC.

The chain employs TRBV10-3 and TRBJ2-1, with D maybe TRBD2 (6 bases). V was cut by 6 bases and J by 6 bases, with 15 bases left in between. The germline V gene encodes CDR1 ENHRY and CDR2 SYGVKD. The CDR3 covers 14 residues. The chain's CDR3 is CAIRGTSKRNEQFF. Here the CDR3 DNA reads TGTGCCATCAGGGGGACTTCCAAACGCAATGAGCAGTTCTTC.

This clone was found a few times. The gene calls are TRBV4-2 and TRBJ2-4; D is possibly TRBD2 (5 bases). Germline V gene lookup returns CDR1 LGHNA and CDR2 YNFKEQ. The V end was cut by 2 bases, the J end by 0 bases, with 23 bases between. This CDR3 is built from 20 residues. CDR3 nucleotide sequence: TGTGCCAGCAGCCAACAGAGTGGCGGGTATAGTACACTAGCCAAAAACATTCAGTACTTC. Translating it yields CASSQQSGGYSTLAKNIQYF.

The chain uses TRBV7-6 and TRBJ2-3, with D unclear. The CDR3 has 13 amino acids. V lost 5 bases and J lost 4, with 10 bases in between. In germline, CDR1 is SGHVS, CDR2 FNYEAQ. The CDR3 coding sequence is TGTGCCAGCAGCCCCTACTCGGCAGATACGCAGTATTTT. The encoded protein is CASSPYSADTQYF.

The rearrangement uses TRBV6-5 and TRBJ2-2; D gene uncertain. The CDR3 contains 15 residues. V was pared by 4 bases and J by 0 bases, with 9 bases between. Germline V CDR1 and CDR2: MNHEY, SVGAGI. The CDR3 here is CASSFRTTNTGELFF. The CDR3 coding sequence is TGTGCCAGCAGTTTTAGGACGACGAACACCGGGGAGCTGTTTTTT.

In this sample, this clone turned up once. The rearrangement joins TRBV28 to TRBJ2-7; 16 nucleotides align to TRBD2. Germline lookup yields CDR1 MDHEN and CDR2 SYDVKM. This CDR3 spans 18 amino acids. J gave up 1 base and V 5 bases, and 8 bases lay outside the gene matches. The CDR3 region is CASSRPGLAGGWSYEQYF. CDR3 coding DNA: TGTGCCAGCAGTCGCCCGGGACTAGCGGGAGGGTGGTCCTACGAGCAGTACTTC.

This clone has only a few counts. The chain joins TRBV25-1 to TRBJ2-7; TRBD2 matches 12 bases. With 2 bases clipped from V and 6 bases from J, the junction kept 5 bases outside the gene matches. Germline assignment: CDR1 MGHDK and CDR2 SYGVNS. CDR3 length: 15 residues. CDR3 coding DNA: TGTGCCAGCAGTGAACAACTAGCGGGAGGTGCCGAGCAGTACTTC. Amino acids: CASSEQLAGGAEQYF.

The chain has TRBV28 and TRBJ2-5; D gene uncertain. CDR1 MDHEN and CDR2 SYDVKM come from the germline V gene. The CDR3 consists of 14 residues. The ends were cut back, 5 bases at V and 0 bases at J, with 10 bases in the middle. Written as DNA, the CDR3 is TGTGCCAGCAGTCCTACCACGTACCAAGAGACCCAGTACTTC. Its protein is CASSPTTYQETQYF.

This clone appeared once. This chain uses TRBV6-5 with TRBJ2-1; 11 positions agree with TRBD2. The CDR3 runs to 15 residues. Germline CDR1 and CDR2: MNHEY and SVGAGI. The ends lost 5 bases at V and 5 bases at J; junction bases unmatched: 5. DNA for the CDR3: TGTGCCAGCAGTCCCGGGACTAGCGGAGACAATGAGCAGTTCTTC. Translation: CASSPGTSGDNEQFF.

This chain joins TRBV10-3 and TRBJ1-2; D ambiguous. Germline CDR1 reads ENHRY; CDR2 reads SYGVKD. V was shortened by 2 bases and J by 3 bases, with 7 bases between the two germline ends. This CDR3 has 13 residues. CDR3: CAISERRDYGYTF. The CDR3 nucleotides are TGTGCCATCAGTGAGCGGCGGGACTATGGCTACACCTTC.

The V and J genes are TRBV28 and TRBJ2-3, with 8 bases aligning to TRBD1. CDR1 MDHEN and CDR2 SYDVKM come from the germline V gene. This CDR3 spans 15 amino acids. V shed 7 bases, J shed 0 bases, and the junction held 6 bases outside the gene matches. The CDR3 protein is CASTMTGVSTDTQYF. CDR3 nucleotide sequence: TGTGCCAGCACCATGACAGGGGTGAGCACAGATACGCAGTATTTT.

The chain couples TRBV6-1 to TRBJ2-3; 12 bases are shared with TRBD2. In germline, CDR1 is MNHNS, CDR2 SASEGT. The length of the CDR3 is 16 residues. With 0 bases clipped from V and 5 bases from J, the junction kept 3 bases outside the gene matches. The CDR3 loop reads CASSEALAGGGDTQYF. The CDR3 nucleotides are TGTGCCAGCAGTGAAGCTCTAGCGGGAGGGGGAGATACGCAGTATTTT.

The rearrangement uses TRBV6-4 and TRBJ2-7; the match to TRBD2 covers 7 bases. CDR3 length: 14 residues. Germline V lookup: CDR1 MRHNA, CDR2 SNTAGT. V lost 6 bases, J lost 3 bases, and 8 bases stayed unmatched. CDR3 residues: CASRSSGWHYEQYF. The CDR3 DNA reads TGTGCCAGCAGGAGTAGCGGGTGGCACTACGAGCAGTACTTC.

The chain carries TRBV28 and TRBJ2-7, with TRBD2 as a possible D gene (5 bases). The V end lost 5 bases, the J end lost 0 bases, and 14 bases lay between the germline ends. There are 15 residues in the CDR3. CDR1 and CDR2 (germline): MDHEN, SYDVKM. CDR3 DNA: TGTGCCAGCAGTCCCCTGTGGACTCACTCCTACGAGCAGTACTTC. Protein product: CASSPLWTHSYEQYF.

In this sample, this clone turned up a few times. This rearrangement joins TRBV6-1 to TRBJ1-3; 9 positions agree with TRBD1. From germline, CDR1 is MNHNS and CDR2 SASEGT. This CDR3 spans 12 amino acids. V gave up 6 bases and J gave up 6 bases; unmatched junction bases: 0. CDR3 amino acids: CASRQGANTIYF. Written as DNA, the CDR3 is TGTGCCAGCAGACAGGGGGCAAACACCATATATTTT.

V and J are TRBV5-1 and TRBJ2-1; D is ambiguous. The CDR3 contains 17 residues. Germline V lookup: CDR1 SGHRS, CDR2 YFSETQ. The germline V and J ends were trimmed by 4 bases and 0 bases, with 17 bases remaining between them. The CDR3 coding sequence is TGCGCCAGCAGCCCAAGTAGGCCTCCACTCTCCTACAATGAGCAGTTCTTC. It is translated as CASSPSRPPLSYNEQFF.